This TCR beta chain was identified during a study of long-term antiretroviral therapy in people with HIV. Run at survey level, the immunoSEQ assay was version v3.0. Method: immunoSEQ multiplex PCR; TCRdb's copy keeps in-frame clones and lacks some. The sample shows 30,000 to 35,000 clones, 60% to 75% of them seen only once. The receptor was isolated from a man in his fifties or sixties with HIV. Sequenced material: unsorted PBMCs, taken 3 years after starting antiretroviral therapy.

This CDR3 is CASSQDLRQGAVTEQYF. CDR3 coding DNA: TGCGCCAGCAGCCAAGATTTAAGGCAGGGGGCGGTAACCGAGCAGTACTTC. V is TRBV4-3 and J is TRBJ2-7, with TRBD1 matching 8 bases. This CDR3 is built from 17 residues. CDR1 is LGHNA and CDR2 is YSLEER in the germline V gene. With 0 bases clipped from V and 6 bases from J, the junction kept 13 bases outside the gene matches.